The rows below give T cell receptor beta chains drawn from one sample of a study of cytomegalovirus exposure and HLA in healthy donors. Produced via immunoSEQ multiplex PCR; TCRdb's table is partial and in-frame only. The table records under 250,000 clones, approximately 85% of them present only once. What was sequenced was PBMCs. Receptors originate from a woman aged 50 to 60 in good health and CMV-seronegative. Both conserved end residues are trimmed from each CDR3. Expanded clones get a size class; other rows say once, few or many, or leave the size out.

abundance | len | j_gene | v_gene | CDR3aa
- | 13 | TRBJ2-5 | TRBV7-9 | ASSYGQSLGETQY
- | 16 | TRBJ2-3 | TRBV10-2 | ASSEMLGLAGGTDTQY
- | 10 | TRBJ1-4 | TRBV4-1 | ASSQDSGKLF
- | 13 | TRBJ1-2 | TRBV4-1 | ASSQSEAGTYGYT
- | 13 | TRBJ2-1 | TRBV7-3 | ASSLGLASYNEQF
- | 13 | TRBJ2-1 | TRBV29-1 | SVGDGTRNVNEQF
- | 11 | TRBJ1-1 | TRBV7-3 | ASRLTGGREAF
- | 11 | TRBJ2-1 | TRBV7-8 | ASSLGYTDEQF
- | 16 | TRBJ2-5 | TRBV7-2 | ASSASSGTGRLQETQY
few | 11 | TRBJ1-2 | TRBV29-1 | SAGQALNYGYT
- | 11 | TRBJ2-7 | TRBV27 | ASSLSPYYEQY
once | 9 | TRBJ1-1 | TRBV29-1 | SSGRNTEAF
- | 13 | TRBJ2-5 | TRBV11-1 | ASSPLAGAMETQY
- | 14 | TRBJ2-1 | TRBV15 | ATSRDRSISYNEQF
- | 13 | TRBJ1-4 | TRBV14 | ASSQERGTNEKLF
once | 12 | TRBJ2-2 | TRBV19 | ASSTAGGAGELF
- | 9 | TRBJ2-5 | TRBV2 | ASSRSGTQY